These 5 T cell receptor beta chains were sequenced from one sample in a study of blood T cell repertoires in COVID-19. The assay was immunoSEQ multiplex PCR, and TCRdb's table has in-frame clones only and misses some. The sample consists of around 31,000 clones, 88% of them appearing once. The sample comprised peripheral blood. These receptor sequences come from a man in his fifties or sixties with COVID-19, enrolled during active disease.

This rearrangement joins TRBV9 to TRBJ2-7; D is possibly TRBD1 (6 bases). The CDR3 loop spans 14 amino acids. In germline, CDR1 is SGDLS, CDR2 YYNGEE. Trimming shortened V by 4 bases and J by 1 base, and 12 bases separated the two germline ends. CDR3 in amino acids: CASSSLGQSYEQYF. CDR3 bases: TGTGCCAGCAGCTCCCTGGGACAATCCTACGAGCAGTACTTC.

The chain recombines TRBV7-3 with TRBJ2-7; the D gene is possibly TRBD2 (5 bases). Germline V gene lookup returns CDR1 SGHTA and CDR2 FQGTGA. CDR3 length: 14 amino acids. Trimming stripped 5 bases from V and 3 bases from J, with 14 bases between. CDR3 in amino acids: CASSPDYQNYEQYF. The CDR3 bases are TGTGCCAGCAGCCCCGACTACCAAAACTACGAGCAGTACTTC.

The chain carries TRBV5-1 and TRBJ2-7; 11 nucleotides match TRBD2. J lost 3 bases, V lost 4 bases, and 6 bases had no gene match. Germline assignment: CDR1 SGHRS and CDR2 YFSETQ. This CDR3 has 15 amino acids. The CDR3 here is CASSPTSGSRYEQYF. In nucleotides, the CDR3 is TGCGCCAGCAGCCCAACTAGCGGGAGCCGCTACGAGCAGTACTTC.

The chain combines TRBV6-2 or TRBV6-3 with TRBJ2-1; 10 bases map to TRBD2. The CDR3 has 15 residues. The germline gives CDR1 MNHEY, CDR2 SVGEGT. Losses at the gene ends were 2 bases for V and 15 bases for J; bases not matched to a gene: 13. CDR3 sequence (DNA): TGTGCCAGCAGTTACGAGTCTCTAGCGGGAGAACCCGGGTTCTTC. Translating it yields CASSYESLAGEPGFF.

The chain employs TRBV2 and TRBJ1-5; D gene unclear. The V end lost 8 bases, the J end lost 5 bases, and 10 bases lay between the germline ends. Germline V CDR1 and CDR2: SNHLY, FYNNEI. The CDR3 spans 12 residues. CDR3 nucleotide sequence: TGTGCCAGCGGGTCGCGGGATCAGCCCCAGCATTTT. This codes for CASGSRDQPQHF.